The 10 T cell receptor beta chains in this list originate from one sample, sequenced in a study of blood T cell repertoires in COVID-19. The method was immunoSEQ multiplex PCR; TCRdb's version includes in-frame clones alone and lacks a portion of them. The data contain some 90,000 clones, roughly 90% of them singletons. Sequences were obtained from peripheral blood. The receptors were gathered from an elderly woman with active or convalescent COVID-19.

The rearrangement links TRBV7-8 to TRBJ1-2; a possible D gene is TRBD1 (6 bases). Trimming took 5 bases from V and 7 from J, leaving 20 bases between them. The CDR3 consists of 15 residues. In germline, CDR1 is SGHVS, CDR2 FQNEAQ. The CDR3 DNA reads TGTGCCAGCAGCCTTGACTCGGGGGGCTGGAGTGGCTACACCTTC. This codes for CASSLDSGGWSGYTF.

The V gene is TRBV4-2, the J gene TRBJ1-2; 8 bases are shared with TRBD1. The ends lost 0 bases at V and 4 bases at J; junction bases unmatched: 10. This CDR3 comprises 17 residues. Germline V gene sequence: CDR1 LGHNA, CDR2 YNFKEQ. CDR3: CASSQDLLTGALYGYTF. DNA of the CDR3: TGTGCCAGCAGCCAAGATCTTCTGACAGGGGCCCTCTATGGCTACACCTTC.

The CDR3 loop is CASSSRGGAREAFF. The CDR3 coding sequence is TGTGCCAGCAGTTCCCGTGGGGGGGCCCGTGAAGCTTTCTTT. The chain carries TRBV28 and TRBJ1-1; D is possibly TRBD1 (6 bases). The CDR3 is made up of 14 amino acids. Germline V gives CDR1 MDHEN, CDR2 SYDVKM. V dropped 4 bases and J dropped 7 bases, with 16 bases sitting between them.

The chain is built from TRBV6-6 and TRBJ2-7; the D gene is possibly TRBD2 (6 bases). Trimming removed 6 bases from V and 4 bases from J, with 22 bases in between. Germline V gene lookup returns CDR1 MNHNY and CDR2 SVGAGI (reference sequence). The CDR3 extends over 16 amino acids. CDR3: CASRSTRDSHLYEQYF. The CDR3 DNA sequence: TGTGCCAGCAGAAGTACTCGGGACTCACACTTGTACGAGCAGTACTTC.

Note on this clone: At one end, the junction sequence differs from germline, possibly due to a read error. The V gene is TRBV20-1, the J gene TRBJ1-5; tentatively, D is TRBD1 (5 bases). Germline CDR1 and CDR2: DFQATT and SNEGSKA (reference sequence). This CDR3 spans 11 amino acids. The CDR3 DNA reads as TGCAGTGCTAGAGATCAGACAGATTCCTATTTT. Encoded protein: CSARDQTDSYF.

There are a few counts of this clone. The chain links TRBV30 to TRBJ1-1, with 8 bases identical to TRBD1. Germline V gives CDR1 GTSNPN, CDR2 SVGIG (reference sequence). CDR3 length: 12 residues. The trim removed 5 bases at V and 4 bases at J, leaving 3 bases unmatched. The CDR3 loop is CAWDRGITEAFF. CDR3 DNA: TGTGCCTGGGACAGGGGTATCACTGAAGCTTTCTTT.

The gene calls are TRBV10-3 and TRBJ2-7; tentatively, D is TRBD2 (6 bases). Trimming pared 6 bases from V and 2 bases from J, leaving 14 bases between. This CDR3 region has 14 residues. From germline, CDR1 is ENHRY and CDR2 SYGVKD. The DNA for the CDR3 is TGTGCCATCAGCCCTAGCGTTCAGACCTACGAGCAGTACTTC. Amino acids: CAISPSVQTYEQYF.

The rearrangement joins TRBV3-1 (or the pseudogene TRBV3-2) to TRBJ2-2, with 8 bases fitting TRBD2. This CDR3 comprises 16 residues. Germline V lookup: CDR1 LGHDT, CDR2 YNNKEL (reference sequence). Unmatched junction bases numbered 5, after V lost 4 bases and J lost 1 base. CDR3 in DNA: TGTGCCAGCAGCCGAAGGACTAGCAGGAACACCGGGGAGCTGTTTTTT. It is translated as CASSRRTSRNTGELFF.

This CDR3 reads CASSLLRTSGKEGRETQYF. The DNA for the CDR3 is TGCGCCAGCAGCCTTCTGAGGACTAGCGGGAAAGAAGGCCGAGAGACCCAGTACTTC. The chain combines TRBV5-1 with TRBJ2-5, with 12 positions matching TRBD2. Losses at the gene ends were 4 bases for V and 4 bases for J; bases not matched to a gene: 17. Germline CDR1 and CDR2: SGHRS and YFSETQ. This CDR3 comprises 19 residues.

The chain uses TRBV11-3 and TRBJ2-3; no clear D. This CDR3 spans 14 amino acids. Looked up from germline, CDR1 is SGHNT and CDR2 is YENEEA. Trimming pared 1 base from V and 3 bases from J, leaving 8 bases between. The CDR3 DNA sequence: TGTGCCAGCAGCTTAGTGGCCCAAACAGATACGCAGTATTTT. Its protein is CASSLVAQTDTQYF.